Described below is a single T cell receptor (beta chain) sequence and its context. TCRdb recomputed calls from the RT-PCR reads with MiXCR, one row per CDR3 protein. The sample comprises about a million distinct CDR3 sequences, roughly 18% of which are singletons, and 5% to 7.5% rests with the top ten. This entry comes from a study of patients and donors after allogeneic stem cell transplantation. The CDR3 is 17 amino acids. Trimming took 6 bases from V and 9 from J, leaving 27 bases between them. CDR1 and CDR2 (germline): MNHNS, SASEGT. The clonotype originates from a human donor who was either an allogeneic HSCT recipient or a stem cell or donor lymphocyte infusion donor (not recorded which). It is not recorded whose cells these are; they may come from a transplant donor. The J gene is TRBJ2-1, the V gene TRBV6-1; D may be TRBD1 or TRBD2 (7 bases each). Sequencing was done on a sample of blood, either unsorted or a sorted T cell fraction (not recorded which). CDR3 DNA: TGTGCCAGCAGCCGTAGGTTGAGCGGCCCAGGGGGGGGTGAGCAGTTCTTC. Translated, it gives CASSRRLSGPGGGEQFF.